The clone carrying this TCR beta chain has ten or more counts. One end of the junction fails to match germline, which may point to a read error. The data stem from a study of human T cells and chemical hapten exposure. The length of the CDR3 is 12 residues. The time point denotes: patch test 1, 2 weeks after DPC sensitization. Treatment reported: therapeutic diphenylcyclopropenone sensitization with weekly scalp DPC. In the original analysis: From around 20,000 to 690,000 TCRs were found per sample, with a median of about 96,000. Each CDR3 protein is one row after TCRdb ran MiXCR on the RACE reads. TCRdb, not the original authors, processed these V and J calls. The sample carries roughly 380,000 distinct CDR3 sequences, around 5% recorded once.

This specimen consisted of whole blood, obtained in connection with sensitization to the hapten diphenylcyclopropenone (DPC). This sequence was found in a woman between 45 and 65 years old with alopecia areata. Some clones in this sample may be carry-over from other donors' samples. The chain recombines TRBV12-3 or TRBV12-4 with TRBJ2-7, with 7 bases matching TRBD1. CDR3 DNA: TGTGCCAGTCGGGACAGTTCTACGAGGGAGCACTTC. As protein: CASRDSSTREHF.